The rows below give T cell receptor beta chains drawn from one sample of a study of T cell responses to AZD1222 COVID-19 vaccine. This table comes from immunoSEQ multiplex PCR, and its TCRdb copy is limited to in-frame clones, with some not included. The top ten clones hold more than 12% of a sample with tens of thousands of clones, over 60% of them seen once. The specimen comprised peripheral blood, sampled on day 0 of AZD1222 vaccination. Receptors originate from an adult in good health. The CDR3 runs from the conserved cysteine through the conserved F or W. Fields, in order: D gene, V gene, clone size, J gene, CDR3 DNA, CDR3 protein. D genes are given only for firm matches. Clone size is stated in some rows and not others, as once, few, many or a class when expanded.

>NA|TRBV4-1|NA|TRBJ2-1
TGCGCCAGCAGCCAAGTTCTGGGGTATGAGCAGTTCTTC
CASSQVLGYEQFF
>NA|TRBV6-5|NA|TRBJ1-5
TGTGCCAGCAGGGGGACTTACAATCAGCCCCAGCATTTT
CASRGTYNQPQHF
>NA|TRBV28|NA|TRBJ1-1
TGTGCCAGCAGTTTGTGGAACACTGAAGCTTTCTTT
CASSLWNTEAFF
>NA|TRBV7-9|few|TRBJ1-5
TGTGCCAGCAGCTTAGGACAGAGAGGCAATCAGCCCCAGCATTTT
CASSLGQRGNQPQHF
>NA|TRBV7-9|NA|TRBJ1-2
TGTGCCAGCAGTTCCCCAGTGGGGGACTATGGCTACACCTTC
CASSSPVGDYGYTF
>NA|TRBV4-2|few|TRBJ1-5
TGTGCCAGCAGCCGGGCCTTGAATCAGCCCCAGCATTTT
CASSRALNQPQHF
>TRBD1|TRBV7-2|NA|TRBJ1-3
TGTGCCAGCAGCTTAGGAGGGGGCCACTCTGGAAACACCATATATTTT
CASSLGGGHSGNTIYF
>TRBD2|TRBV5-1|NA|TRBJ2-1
TGCGCCAGCAGCCCCTGGACTAGCGGGGTTGAAGCCAACAATGAGCAGTTCTTC
CASSPWTSGVEANNEQFF
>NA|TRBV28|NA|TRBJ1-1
TGTGCCAGCAGGTCAGAGGGTCGAGCTTTCTTT
CASRSEGRAFF
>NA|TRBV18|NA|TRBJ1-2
TGTGCCAGCTCACCAGAGTTAGGAGGCCCGTATGGCTACACCTTC
CASSPELGGPYGYTF
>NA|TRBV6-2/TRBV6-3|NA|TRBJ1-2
TGTGCCAGCAGTTTCCCGGGAACCTATGGCTACACCTTC
CASSFPGTYGYTF
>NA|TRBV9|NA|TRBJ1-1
TGTGCCAGCAGCGTAGAGGCCTATGGTGAAGCTTTCTTT
CASSVEAYGEAFF
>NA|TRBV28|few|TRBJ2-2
TGTGCCAGCAGTTTAGCCGACAGGTACACCGGGGAGCTGTTTTTT
CASSLADRYTGELFF
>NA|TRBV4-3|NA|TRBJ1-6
TGCGCCAGCAGCCAAGAACCAGGTGCCTATAATTCACCCCTCCACTTT
CASSQEPGAYNSPLHF
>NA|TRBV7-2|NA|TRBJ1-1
TGTGCCAGCAGCTTAGATCAGAACACTGAAGCTTTCTTT
CASSLDQNTEAFF
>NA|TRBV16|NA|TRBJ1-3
TGTGCCAGCAGCCAATCGGGGGCTAACACCATATATTTT
CASSQSGANTIYF
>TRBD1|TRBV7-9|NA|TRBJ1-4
TGTGCCAGCAGCACCTCAGGGGGAGCTAATGAAAAACTGTTTTTT
CASSTSGGANEKLFF
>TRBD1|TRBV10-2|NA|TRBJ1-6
TGCGCCAGCAGGGGCCGCACAGGGGACGATTCACCCCTCCACTTT
CASRGRTGDDSPLHF
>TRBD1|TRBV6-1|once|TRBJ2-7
TGTGCCAGCAGTGCTCACGGGACAGGTTGGTACGAGCAGTACTTC
CASSAHGTGWYEQYF
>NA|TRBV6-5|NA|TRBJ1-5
TGTGCCAGCAGTTACTCCCGCAGGGAGGGTCAGCCCCAGCATTTT
CASSYSRREGQPQHF
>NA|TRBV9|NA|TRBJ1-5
TGTGCCAGCACCAAGGGGGAAGGCAATCAGCCCCAGCATTTT
CASTKGEGNQPQHF
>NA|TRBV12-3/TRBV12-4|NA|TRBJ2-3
TGTGCCAGCAGTCAGTACACAGATACGCAGTATTTT
CASSQYTDTQYF
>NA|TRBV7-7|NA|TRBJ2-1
TGTGCTAGCAGCCTGCGAAGTGGCGACGAGCAGTTCTTC
CASSLRSGDEQFF
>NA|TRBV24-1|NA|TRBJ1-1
TGTGCCACCAGTGGGGGGCCCTTGACGAACACTGAAGCTTTCTTT
CATSGGPLTNTEAFF
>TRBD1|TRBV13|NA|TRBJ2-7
TGTGCCAGCAGCTTCGGACAGGGCTACGAGCAGTACTTC
CASSFGQGYEQYF
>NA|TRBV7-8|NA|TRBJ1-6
TGTGCCGGCAGCTTAGGGCAGGGAGGTTTAAATTCACCCCTCCACTTT
CAGSLGQGGLNSPLHF
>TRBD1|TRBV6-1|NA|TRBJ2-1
TGTGCCAGCAGTGGGACAGGAGGCTTGCGTTACAATGAGCAGTTCTTC
CASSGTGGLRYNEQFF
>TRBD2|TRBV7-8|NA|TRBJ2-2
TGTGCCAGCAGCTTACGGGTAGCGGGAGTCTCTTCAGGGGAGCTGTTTTTT
CASSLRVAGVSSGELFF
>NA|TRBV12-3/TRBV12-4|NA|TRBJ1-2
TGTGCCAGCAGCTTCGGGACTGGAGGCTACACCTTC
CASSFGTGGYTF
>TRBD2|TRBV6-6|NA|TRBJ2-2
TGTGCCAGCGGAGCGGGGCCCGGGGAGCTGTTTTTT
CASGAGPGELFF
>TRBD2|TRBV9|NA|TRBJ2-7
TGTGCCAGCAGCCCTAGCGGGATGCCTTCCGAGCAGTACTTC
CASSPSGMPSEQYF
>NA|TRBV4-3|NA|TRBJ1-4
TGCGCCAGCAGCCAAGATCGGGCAGACGAAAAACTGTTTTTT
CASSQDRADEKLFF
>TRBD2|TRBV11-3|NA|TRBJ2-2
TGTGCCAGCAGCCAAGGGACTAGCAGAAACACCGGGGAGCTGTTTTTT
CASSQGTSRNTGELFF